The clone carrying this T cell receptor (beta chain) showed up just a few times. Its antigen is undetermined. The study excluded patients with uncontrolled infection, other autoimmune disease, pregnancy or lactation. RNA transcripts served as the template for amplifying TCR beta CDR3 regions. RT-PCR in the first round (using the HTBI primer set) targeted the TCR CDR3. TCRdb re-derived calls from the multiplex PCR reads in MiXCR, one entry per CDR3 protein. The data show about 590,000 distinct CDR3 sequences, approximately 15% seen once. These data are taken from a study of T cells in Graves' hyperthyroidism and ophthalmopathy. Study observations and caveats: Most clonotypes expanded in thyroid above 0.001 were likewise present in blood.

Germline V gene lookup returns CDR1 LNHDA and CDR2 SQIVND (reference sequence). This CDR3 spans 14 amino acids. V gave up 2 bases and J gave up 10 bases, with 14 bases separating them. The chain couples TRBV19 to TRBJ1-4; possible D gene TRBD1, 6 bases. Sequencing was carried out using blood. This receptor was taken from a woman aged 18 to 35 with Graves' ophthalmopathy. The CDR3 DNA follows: TGTGCCAGTAGTATAAATACAGGGTGGAGAAAACTGTTTTTT. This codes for CASSINTGWRKLFF.